This T cell receptor (beta chain) was observed in a study of shared clonotypes between healthy human individuals. About 90 million PBMCs per unsorted sample were used for genomic DNA. Per the authors' pipeline: Junction-only sequences produced by ImmunoSEQ had no quality scores, so filtering differed. TCRdb keeps only in-frame clones here, not all; method: immunoSEQ multiplex PCR. V, J and clone size derive from that table, while D and trimming were established from the DNA sequence. Among about 470,000 clones listed, 70% to 80% were seen once. Trimming removed 6 bases at V and 7 bases at J, with 15 bases between. Germline loops: CDR1 ENHRY, CDR2 SYGVKD. This CDR3 has 13 amino acids.

This chain joins TRBV10-3 and TRBJ1-1; the D is unclear. The TCR comes from a woman aged 40 to 50 in good health. Some clones in this sample may be carry-over from other donors' samples. Specimen: PBMCs. The DNA for the CDR3 is TGTGCCATCAGCCGGTCGGACGCGGGTGAAGCTTTCTTT. Encoded protein: CAISRSDAGEAFF.